This T cell receptor beta chain was observed in a study of T cell repertoires in cytomegalovirus infection (dated by TCRdb to the late 2010s). At the level of the whole study: Because public TCR beta signatures pointed to carriage of CMV infection together with the matching HLA type, the HLA type of each donor mattered for the analysis.

This clonotype was seen at least ten times. Its antigen is unknown. There are no base qualities to consult, and no much larger clone falls within one base. From the cysteine up to the phenylalanine, the CDR3 has a length of 15 residues. CDR3 DNA only is kept here, 45 bases in frame from base 1. V is cut by 7 bases and J by 6 bases, and the space between the germline ends is 19 bases. The germline V gene sets CDR1 to MNHEY and CDR2 to SVGEGT. The instrument was an Illumina HiSeq 1500. TCRdb trimmed the raw reads at Q25, called clones with MiXCR and kept productive beta chains. When rows share a CDR3 protein, they turn into one entry using the most common DNA and genes. The sample yields 200,000 to 250,000 distinct CDR3 sequences; over 9% were counted once. Of the sample, approximately 1.6% is held by the ten largest clones. The study at large found these results: Carriers of CMV infection plus the relevant HLA type were discriminated by the cumulative frequency of public TCR beta family members in the study cohort and in an independent roughly 400-donor cohort. The ex vivo response was dominated by HLA-C-restricted CMV-specific TCR beta clonotypes, and the single most frequent clonotype in two of eight donors was supplied by these HLA-C-restricted clonotypes.

This clonotype originated in a human donor in good health (CMV status not recorded). Some clones in this sample may be carry-over from other donors' samples. Source material: PBMCs. The sequence links TRBV6-2 or TRBV6-3 to TRBJ2-1, with the D gene too uncertain to name. CDR3 sequence: CASTRAPLGPNEQFF. DNA sequence: TGTGCCAGCACCCGCGCCCCACTCGGCCCCAATGAGCAGTTCTTC.